Each of the 26 T cell receptor beta chains below was sequenced from the same sample in a study of T cell responses to AZD1222 COVID-19 vaccine (dated by TCRdb to about 2021). Libraries were made using the immunoSEQ multiplex PCR assay. TCRdb took this table from immuneACCESS and kept in-frame rearrangements with V and J called. Such tables lack part of the clones; where checked against another copy, unresolved V genes explain under half of the gap, and the rest is unexplained. The sample yields 140,000 to 150,000 clones; approximately 89% were counted once. The ten largest clones take up around 1.5% of the sample. According to the study, the label for this sample's time point signals: about 28 days (+/-7) after the second vaccine dose. The sequences come from peripheral blood, collected 28 days after the second AZD1222 dose. All receptors derive from an adult who received the AZD1222 COVID-19 vaccine.

The DNA for the CDR3 is TGTGCCAGCAGCTTGGGTGTCCGTTCGGAGAATGAAAAACTGTTTTTT. Translation gives CASSLGVRSENEKLFF. The chain couples TRBV5-6 to TRBJ1-4, with D uncertain. The germline V gene has CDR1 SGHDT and CDR2 YYEEEE. There are 16 residues in the CDR3. Trimming pared 0 bases from V and 5 bases from J, leaving 14 bases between.

The V gene is TRBV18, the J gene TRBJ1-2; no definite D call. Germline loops: CDR1 KGHSH, CDR2 LQKENI. The germline V and J ends were trimmed by 3 bases and 8 bases, with 16 bases remaining between them. There are 14 residues in the CDR3. Here the CDR3 DNA reads TGTGCCAGCTCACCCGACGTTAAGACGGCCGGCTACACCTTC. Its translation is CASSPDVKTAGYTF.

The chain combines TRBV5-1 with TRBJ1-3; D is unresolved. Germline V gene lookup returns CDR1 SGHRS and CDR2 YFSETQ. V was cut by 1 base and J by 4 bases, with 9 bases left in between. The CDR3 sequence is 14 residues long. Here the CDR3 reads CASSLSWRGNTIYF. CDR3 in DNA: TGCGCCAGCAGCTTGAGTTGGAGGGGAAACACCATATATTTT.

The chain combines TRBV6-5 with TRBJ1-4; no clear D. The CDR3 contains 15 residues. Germline loops: CDR1 MNHEY, CDR2 SVGAGI. Trimming removed 2 bases at V and 7 bases at J, with 14 bases between. The chain's CDR3 is CASSYRFGSAEKLFF. The CDR3 nucleotides read TGTGCCAGCAGTTACCGGTTCGGCAGTGCTGAAAAACTGTTTTTT.

The chain has TRBV29-1 and TRBJ1-2; perhaps TRBD1 as D (5 bases). Germline CDR1 is SQVTM and CDR2 is ANQGSEA. This CDR3 has 14 residues. V lost 5 bases to trimming and J lost 9 bases, with 22 bases between them. The CDR3: CSVIDRRGVRRYTF. In DNA, the CDR3 is TGCAGCGTTATTGACAGACGGGGGGTCCGCCGCTACACCTTC.

The chain couples TRBV27 to TRBJ1-1; no clear D gene. This CDR3 has 14 amino acids. Per the germline V gene, CDR1 is MNHEY and CDR2 is SMNVEV (reference sequence). V was shortened by 6 bases and J by 1 base, with 12 bases between the two germline ends. The DNA for the CDR3 is TGTGCCAGCAGCTCCCCTTCCCGGAACACTGAAGCTTTCTTT. Protein sequence: CASSSPSRNTEAFF.

This rearrangement joins TRBV24-1 to TRBJ1-5; D gene unclear. Deletions cut 5 bases from V and 0 bases from J, with 7 bases between. CDR1 is KGHDR and CDR2 is SFDVKD in the germline V gene. The CDR3 runs 14 residues. CDR3: CATSGGDSNQPQHF. CDR3 DNA sequence: TGTGCCACCAGTGGAGGCGATAGCAATCAGCCCCAGCATTTT.

The chain recombines TRBV10-3 with TRBJ1-4; perhaps TRBD1 as D (5 bases). CDR1 and CDR2 (germline): ENHRY, SYGVKD. V was trimmed by 3 bases and J by 4 bases, leaving 12 bases between them. CDR3 size: 15 residues. CDR3 loop: CAISDFGGDNEKLFF. As DNA, the CDR3 is TGTGCCATCAGTGACTTTGGGGGAGATAATGAAAAACTGTTTTTT.

The gene calls are TRBV15 and TRBJ2-3; 14 positions agree with TRBD2. Germline CDR1 is LNHNV and CDR2 is YYDKDF (reference sequence). V was clipped by 3 bases and J by 0 bases; unmatched bases: 11. CDR3 length: 20 amino acids. The DNA for the CDR3 is TGTGCCACCAGCAGTTTAGGTTTTTGGACTAGCGGGGGGAGCACAGATACGCAGTATTTT. Amino acids: CATSSLGFWTSGGSTDTQYF.

This CDR3 is CASSLAAGDSPLHF. Written as DNA, the CDR3 is TGTGCCAGCAGCTTAGCGGCAGGGGATTCACCCCTCCACTTT. The V gene is TRBV7-6, the J gene TRBJ1-6, with D possibly being TRBD1 (6 bases). Germline assignment: CDR1 SGHVS and CDR2 FNYEAQ. There are 14 residues in the CDR3. V shed 0 bases and J shed 8 bases, with 8 bases lying between them.

The V call is TRBV30, the J call TRBJ1-1; no clear D gene. Trimming took 3 bases from V and 2 from J, leaving 10 bases between them. The V gene's germline CDR1 is GTSNPN and CDR2 SVGIG (reference sequence). The CDR3 runs 13 residues. CDR3 coding DNA: TGTGCCTGGAGCATTGGGGTCAACACTGAAGCTTTCTTT. This gives the protein CAWSIGVNTEAFF.

This rearrangement joins TRBV15 to TRBJ2-5, with TRBD1 as a possible D gene (5 bases). The CDR3 totals 15 residues. In germline, CDR1 is LNHNV, CDR2 YYDKDF (reference sequence). V was cut by 3 bases and J by 0 bases, with 11 bases left in between. CDR3 sequence: CATSSDSPYQETQYF. The CDR3 DNA is TGTGCCACCAGCAGCGACAGCCCATACCAAGAGACCCAGTACTTC.

The chain recombines TRBV2 with TRBJ2-1, with D tentatively TRBD2 (5 bases). Trimming took off 10 bases at V and 2 bases at J, with 18 bases between the two ends. Germline V gives CDR1 SNHLY, CDR2 FYNNEI. The CDR3 contains 15 residues. The CDR3, as DNA: TGTGCCACCCCGAAGCCCGGGGAAACCTACAATGAGCAGTTCTTC. As protein: CATPKPGETYNEQFF.

The chain couples TRBV24-1 to TRBJ2-5, with D tentatively TRBD1 (6 bases). This CDR3 comprises 15 residues. CDR1 and CDR2 (germline): KGHDR, SFDVKD. Trimming removed 3 bases at V and 1 base at J, with 11 bases between. The CDR3 here is CATSDTDRFQETQYF. The CDR3 region has the DNA TGTGCCACCAGTGATACGGACAGATTCCAAGAGACCCAGTACTTC.

J is TRBJ2-7 and V is TRBV6-5; no firm D call. With 0 bases removed from V and 7 bases from J, the gap between germline ends came to 7 bases. From germline, CDR1 is MNHEY and CDR2 SVGAGI. This CDR3 contains 12 residues. CDR3 sequence (DNA): TGTGCCAGCAGTTACTCCTCTACGGAGCAGTACTTC. It translates to CASSYSSTEQYF.

This sequence joins TRBV10-3 and TRBJ2-3; tentatively, D is TRBD2 (5 bases). This CDR3 has 14 residues. Trimming pared 4 bases from V and 1 base from J, leaving 9 bases between. The germline gives CDR1 ENHRY, CDR2 SYGVKD. The CDR3 DNA sequence: TGTGCCATCAGTGGTGGGAGTGGCACAGATACGCAGTATTTT. Protein product: CAISGGSGTDTQYF.

The chain carries TRBV30 and TRBJ2-1; D unresolved. The CDR3 is made up of 15 amino acids. With 2 bases removed from V and 0 bases from J, the gap between germline ends came to 11 bases. Per germline, CDR1 GTSNPN and CDR2 SVGIG (reference sequence). CDR3 coding DNA: TGTGCCTGGAGTTTTAGTCTTGGCTCCTACAATGAGCAGTTCTTC. Encoded protein: CAWSFSLGSYNEQFF. Variable domain in full (rest from reference TRBV30 and TRBJ2-1): SQTIHQWPATLVQPVGSPLSLECTVEGTSNPNLYWYRQAAGRGLQLLFYSVGIGQISSEVPQNLSASRPQDRQFILSSKKLLLSDSGFYLCAWSFSLGSYNEQFFGPGTRLTVL.

The chain employs TRBV4-3 and TRBJ2-3, with D possibly matching TRBD2 (6 bases). CDR1 is LGHNA and CDR2 is YSLEER in the germline V gene. The CDR3 loop spans 15 amino acids. Between the trimmed V and J ends, which lost 4 bases and 7 bases, there was a span of 18 bases. The CDR3 sequence: CASSPGPDAGNTQYF. The CDR3 DNA reads TGCGCCAGCAGCCCCGGCCCTGATGCGGGGAATACGCAGTATTTT.

The V call is TRBV15, the J call TRBJ1-2, with D maybe TRBD1 (6 bases). V lost 0 bases, J lost 4 bases, and 9 bases lay in between. Germline V gene lookup returns CDR1 LNHNV and CDR2 YYDKDF (reference sequence). CDR3 length: 14 amino acids. The DNA of the CDR3 is TGTGCCACCAGCAGAGAGGGGGGCGGCTATGGCTACACCTTC. Translating it yields CATSREGGGYGYTF.

J is TRBJ2-7 and V is TRBV19; D call uncertain. The CDR3 totals 16 residues. V was trimmed by 0 bases and J by 3 bases, leaving 15 bases between them. Germline V lookup: CDR1 LNHDA, CDR2 SQIVND (reference sequence). The CDR3 DNA follows: TGTGCCAGTAGTATAGATCTCGGAGAACACCACTACGAGCAGTACTTC. This sequence encodes CASSIDLGEHHYEQYF.

V is TRBV6-5 and J is TRBJ1-3; 8 positions agree with TRBD1. The CDR3 has 16 residues. The V segment lost 4 bases and the J segment 3 bases; nucleotides outside the gene matches: 8. Germline CDR1 MNHEY, CDR2 SVGAGI. The DNA of the CDR3 is TGTGCCAGCAGTTTCAGTGGAGGACAGGGTGGAAACACCATATATTTT. This codes for CASSFSGGQGGNTIYF.

The count of this clone is one. The CDR3: CASSLYSGTSGPYEQYF. The CDR3 bases are TGTGCCAGCAGTTTATATTCCGGGACTAGCGGGCCCTACGAGCAGTACTTC. The rearrangement uses TRBV7-2 and TRBJ2-7, with TRBD2 identical over 12 bases. CDR3 size: 17 residues. V lost 6 bases, J lost 2 bases, and 11 bases stayed unmatched. Germline loops: CDR1 SGHTA, CDR2 FQGNSA.

The V call is TRBV5-1, the J call TRBJ2-1, with 9 nucleotides matching TRBD2. The CDR3 is 16 residues long. With V trimmed by 5 bases and J by 4 bases, 10 bases remained unmatched. Germline V gene sequence: CDR1 SGHRS, CDR2 YFSETQ. This chain's CDR3 is CASRELAGVSYNEQFF. CDR3 DNA: TGCGCCAGCAGGGAATTAGCGGGAGTATCTTACAATGAGCAGTTCTTC.

This chain joins TRBV5-1 and TRBJ2-2; TRBD2 agrees at 13 bases. J gave up 6 bases and V 4 bases, and 6 bases lay outside the gene matches. Germline CDR1 SGHRS, CDR2 YFSETQ. CDR3 length equals 16 residues. The CDR3 DNA reads TGCGCCAGCAGCCGGACTAGCGGGAGTAGGGCCGGGGAGCTGTTTTTT. Residues: CASSRTSGSRAGELFF.

This chain joins TRBV29-1 and TRBJ1-1; TRBD1 aligns across 11 bases. V shed 4 bases and J 4 bases; nucleotides not matched to a gene: 20. CDR3 length: 19 residues. CDR1 is SQVTM and CDR2 is ANQGSEA in the germline V gene. CDR3 nucleotide sequence: TGCAGCGTTGCTCCCAAATTTTCGGGACAGGGGGATCGTGGCACTGAAGCTTTCTTT. It specifies CSVAPKFSGQGDRGTEAFF. The variable domain in full, with the rest retrieved from reference TRBV29-1 and TRBJ1-1, is SAVISQKPSRDICQRGTSLTIQCQVDSQVTMMFWYRQQPGQSLTLIATANQGSEATYESGFVIDKFPISRPNLTFSTLTVSNMSPEDSSIYLCSVAPKFSGQGDRGTEAFFGQGTRLTVV.

The chain links TRBV28 to TRBJ2-7, with D unclear. The CDR3 covers 12 residues. Trimming removed 7 bases from V and 3 bases from J, with 10 bases in between. Per germline, CDR1 MDHEN and CDR2 SYDVKM. The CDR3 nucleotides are TGTGCCAGCAACCTTGACGGCTACGAGCAGTACTTC. It translates to CASNLDGYEQYF.